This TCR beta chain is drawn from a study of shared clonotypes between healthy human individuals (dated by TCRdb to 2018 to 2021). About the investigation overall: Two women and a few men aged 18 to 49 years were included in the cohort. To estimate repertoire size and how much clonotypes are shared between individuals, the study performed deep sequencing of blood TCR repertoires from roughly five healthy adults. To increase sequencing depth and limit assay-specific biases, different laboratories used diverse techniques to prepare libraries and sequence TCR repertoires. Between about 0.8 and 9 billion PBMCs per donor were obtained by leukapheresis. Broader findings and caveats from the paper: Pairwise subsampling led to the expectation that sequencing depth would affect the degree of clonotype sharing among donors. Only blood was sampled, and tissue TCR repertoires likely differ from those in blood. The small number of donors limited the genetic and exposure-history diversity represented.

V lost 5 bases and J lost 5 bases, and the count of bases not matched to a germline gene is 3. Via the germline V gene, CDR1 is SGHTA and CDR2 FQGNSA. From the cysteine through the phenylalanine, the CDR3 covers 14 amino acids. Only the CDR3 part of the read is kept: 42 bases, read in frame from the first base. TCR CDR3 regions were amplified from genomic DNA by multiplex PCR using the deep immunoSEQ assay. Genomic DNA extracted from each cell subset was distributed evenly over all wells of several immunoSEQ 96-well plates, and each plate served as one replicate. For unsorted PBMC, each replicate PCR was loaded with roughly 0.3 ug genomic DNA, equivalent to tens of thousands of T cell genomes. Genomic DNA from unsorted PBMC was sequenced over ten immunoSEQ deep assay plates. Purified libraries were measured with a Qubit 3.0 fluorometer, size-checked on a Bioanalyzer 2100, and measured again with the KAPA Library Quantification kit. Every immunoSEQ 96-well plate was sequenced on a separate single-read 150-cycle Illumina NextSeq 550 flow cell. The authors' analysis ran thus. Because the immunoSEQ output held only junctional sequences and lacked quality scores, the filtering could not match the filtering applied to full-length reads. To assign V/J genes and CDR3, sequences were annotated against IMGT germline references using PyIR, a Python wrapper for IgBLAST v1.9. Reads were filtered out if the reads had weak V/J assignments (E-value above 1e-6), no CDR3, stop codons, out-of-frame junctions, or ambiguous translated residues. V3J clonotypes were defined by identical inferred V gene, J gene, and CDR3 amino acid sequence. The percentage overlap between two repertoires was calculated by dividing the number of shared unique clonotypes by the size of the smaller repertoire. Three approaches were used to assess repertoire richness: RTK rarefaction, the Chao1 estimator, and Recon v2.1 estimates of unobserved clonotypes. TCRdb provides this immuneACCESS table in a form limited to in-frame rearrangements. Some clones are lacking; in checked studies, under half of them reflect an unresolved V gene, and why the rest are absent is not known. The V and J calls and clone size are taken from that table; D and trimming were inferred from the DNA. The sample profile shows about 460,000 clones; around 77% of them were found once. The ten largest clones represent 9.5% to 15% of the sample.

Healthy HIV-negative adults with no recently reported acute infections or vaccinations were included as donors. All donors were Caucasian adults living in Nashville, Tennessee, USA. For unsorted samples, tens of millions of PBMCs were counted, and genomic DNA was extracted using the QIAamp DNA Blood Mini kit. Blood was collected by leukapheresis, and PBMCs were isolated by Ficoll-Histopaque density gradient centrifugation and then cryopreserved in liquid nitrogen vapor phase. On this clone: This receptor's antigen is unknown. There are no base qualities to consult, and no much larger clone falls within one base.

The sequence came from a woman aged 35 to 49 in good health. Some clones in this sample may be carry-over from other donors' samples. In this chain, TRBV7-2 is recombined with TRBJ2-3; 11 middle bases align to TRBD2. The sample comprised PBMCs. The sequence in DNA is TGTGCCAGCAGCCCGGGGACTAGCGGAGATACGCAGTATTTT. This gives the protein CASSPGTSGDTQYF.